This T cell receptor (beta chain) was recorded in a study of CD8 T cells in ankylosing spondylitis. Broader study findings: Ankylosing spondylitis blood appeared to be characterized by a TCR beta motif of eight highly homologous variants. From matched ankylosing spondylitis synovial fluid, disease-linked clones were reportedly recovered at significantly enriched levels.

Quantitative 5'-RACE was performed with molecular barcodes, and it yielded the TCR beta libraries. A single record per CDR3 protein comes from TCRdb applying MiXCR to the 5' RACE reads. The repertoire consists of 300,000 to 350,000 distinct CDR3 sequences, with roughly 20% occurring once and the leading ten covering around 3.2%. This clonotype has only a few counts. Antigen unknown. The V gene's germline CDR1 is DFQATT and CDR2 SNEGSKA (reference sequence). The V and J ends lost 0 bases and 0 bases respectively, with 9 bases between them. This CDR3 has 14 residues. This receptor was obtained from a female donor with ankylosing spondylitis or in good health (not recorded which). The genes are TRBV20-1 and TRBJ2-7; D is unclear. The sequenced sample consisted of blood, either unsorted or a sorted T cell fraction (not recorded which). CDR3 sequence (DNA): TGCAGTGCTAGAGATCCCACAGCCTCCTACGAGCAGTACTTC. It yields the protein CSARDPTASYEQYF.